Included here is one T cell receptor (beta chain) sequence, with context. The antigen remains unidentified. Per the original data handling: Samples contained a median of 95,638 TCRs, with a range of 23,224 to 690,600. TCRdb recomputed calls from the RACE reads with MiXCR, one row per CDR3 protein. In this record, the V and J calls reflect TCRdb's handling and not the investigators' own analysis. The sample comprises 330,000 or so distinct CDR3 sequences, about 6.9% of which are singletons, and roughly 5.4% rests with the top ten. Time point given: patch test 2, 6 weeks after DPC sensitization. Indicated treatment: therapeutic diphenylcyclopropenone sensitization with weekly scalp DPC. Germline-derived CDR1 and CDR2 are LNHNV and YYDKDF (reference sequence). The CDR3 length is 14 residues. After removal of 4 bases from V and 2 bases from J, the junction contained 4 bases not matched to a gene. This specimen belongs to a study of human T cells and chemical hapten exposure.

Study findings and constraints: PT1 expanded TCR numbers rose with patch test score. Alopecia affecting every donor means their immune response may not match healthy people's.

Sequenced material: whole blood, taken in connection with sensitization to the hapten diphenylcyclopropenone (DPC). This TCR came from a woman between 18 and 30 years old with alopecia areata. Some clones in this sample may be carry-over from other donors' samples. The chain combines TRBV15 with TRBJ2-7; TRBD1 matches at 8 bases. The CDR3 DNA sequence: TGTGCCACCAGCACCACAGGGGGACCCTACGAGCAGTACTTC. Translated: CATSTTGGPYEQYF. Full variable domain (missing parts from reference TRBV15 and TRBJ2-7): DAMVIQNPRYQVTQFGKPVTLSCSQTLNHNVMYWYQQKSSQAPKLLFHYYDKDFNNEADTPDNFQSRRPNTSFCFLDIRSPGLGDTAMYLCATSTTGGPYEQYFGPGTRLTVT.